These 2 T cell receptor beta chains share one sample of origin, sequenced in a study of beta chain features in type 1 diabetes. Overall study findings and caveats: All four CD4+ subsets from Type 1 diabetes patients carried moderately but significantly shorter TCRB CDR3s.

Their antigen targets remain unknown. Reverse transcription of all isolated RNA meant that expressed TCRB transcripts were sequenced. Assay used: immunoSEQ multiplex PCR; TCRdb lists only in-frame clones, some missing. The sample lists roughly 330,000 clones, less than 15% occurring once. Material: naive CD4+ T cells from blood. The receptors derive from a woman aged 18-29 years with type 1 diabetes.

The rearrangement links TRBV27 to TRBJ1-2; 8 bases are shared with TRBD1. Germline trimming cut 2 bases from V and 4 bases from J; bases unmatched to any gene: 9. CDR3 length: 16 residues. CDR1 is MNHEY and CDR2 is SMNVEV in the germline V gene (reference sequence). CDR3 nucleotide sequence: TGTGCCAGCAGTTTAATCCGTCCAGGGGGCTCCTATGGCTACACCTTC. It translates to CASSLIRPGGSYGYTF.

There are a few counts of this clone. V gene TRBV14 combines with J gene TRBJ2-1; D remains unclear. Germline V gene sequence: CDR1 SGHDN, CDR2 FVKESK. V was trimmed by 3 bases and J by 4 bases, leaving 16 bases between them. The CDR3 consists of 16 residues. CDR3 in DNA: TGTGCCAGCAGCCATCACTCCCTAGTAGGATACAATGAGCAGTTCTTC. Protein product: CASSHHSLVGYNEQFF.